The following is a TCR beta chain sequence with its context. Its antigen is undetermined. A patient was excluded if there was uncontrolled infection, other autoimmune disease, pregnancy or lactation. The data belong to a study of T cells in Graves' hyperthyroidism and ophthalmopathy. Study summary: Peripheral blood specimens were obtained at initial diagnosis, prior to any treatment.

Template material for amplifying TCR beta CDR3 regions consisted of RNA transcripts. A first-round RT-PCR of the TCR CDR3 used the HTBI primer set. TCRdb re-derived calls from the multiplex PCR reads in MiXCR, one entry per CDR3 protein. The sample yields roughly 550,000 distinct CDR3 sequences, 15% to 20% seen once. The germline V and J ends were trimmed by 5 bases and 4 bases, with 21 bases remaining between them. Germline values: CDR1 DFQATT, CDR2 SNEGSKA (reference sequence). The CDR3 sequence is 16 residues long. Whole-study findings and limits: A model using 13 V-J features told ophthalmopathy apart from stable hyperthyroidism.

The sequenced sample was blood. The genes are TRBV20-1 and TRBJ2-4; tentatively, D is TRBD1 (5 bases). The source is a woman aged 30 to 39 with Graves' ophthalmopathy. CDR3 residues: CSAPINLHDRKNIQYF. The CDR3 DNA reads as TGCAGTGCTCCCATTAATCTACACGACAGAAAAAACATTCAGTACTTC.